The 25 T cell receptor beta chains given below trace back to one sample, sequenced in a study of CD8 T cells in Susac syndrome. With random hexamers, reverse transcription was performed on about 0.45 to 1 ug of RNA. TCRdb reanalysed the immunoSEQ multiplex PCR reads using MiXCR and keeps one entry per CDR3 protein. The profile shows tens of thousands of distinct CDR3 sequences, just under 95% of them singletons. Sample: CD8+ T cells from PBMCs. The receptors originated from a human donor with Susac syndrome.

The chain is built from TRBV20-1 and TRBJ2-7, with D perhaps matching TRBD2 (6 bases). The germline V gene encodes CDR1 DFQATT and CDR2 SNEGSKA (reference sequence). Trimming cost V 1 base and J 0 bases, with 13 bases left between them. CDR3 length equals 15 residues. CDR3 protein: CSARGLAGISYEQYF. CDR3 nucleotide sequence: TGCAGTGCTAGAGGACTGGCGGGGATCTCCTACGAGCAGTACTTC.

The CDR3 nucleotides read TGTGCCAGCATCGCTGAACCTACAGGAATCTATGGCTACACCTTC. It translates to CASIAEPTGIYGYTF. The V call is TRBV2, the J call TRBJ1-2, with a tentative D call TRBD1 (5 bases). V was shortened by 7 bases and J by 4 bases, with 19 bases between the two germline ends. CDR3 length: 15 amino acids. CDR1 is SNHLY and CDR2 is FYNNEI in the germline V gene.

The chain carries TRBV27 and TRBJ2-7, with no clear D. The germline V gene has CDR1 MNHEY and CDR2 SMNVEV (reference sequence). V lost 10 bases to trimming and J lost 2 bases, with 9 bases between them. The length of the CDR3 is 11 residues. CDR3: CATWGTYEQYF. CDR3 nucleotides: TGTGCCACCTGGGGAACCTACGAGCAGTACTTC.

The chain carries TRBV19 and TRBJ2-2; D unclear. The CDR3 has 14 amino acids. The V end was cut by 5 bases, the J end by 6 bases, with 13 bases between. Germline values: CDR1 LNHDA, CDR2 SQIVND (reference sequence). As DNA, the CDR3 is TGTGCCAGTAGTGAGGTCCTCGGAGCCGGGGAGCTGTTTTTT. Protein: CASSEVLGAGELFF.

CDR3 nucleotides: TGCAGTGCTAGTCAGGGGACTAGCGGGGACTACACAGATACGCAGTATTTT. Its translation is CSASQGTSGDYTDTQYF. The chain uses TRBV20-1 and TRBJ2-3, with TRBD2 matching over 13 bases. The CDR3 loop spans 17 amino acids. Germline V gene lookup returns CDR1 DFQATT and CDR2 SNEGSKA (reference sequence). Trimming cost V 3 bases and J 2 bases; bases outside gene matches: 8.

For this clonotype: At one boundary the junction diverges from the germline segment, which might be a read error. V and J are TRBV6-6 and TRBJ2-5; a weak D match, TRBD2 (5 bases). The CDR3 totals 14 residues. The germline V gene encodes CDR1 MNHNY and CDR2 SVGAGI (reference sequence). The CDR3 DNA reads TGTGCCAGCAGCCTCCCGGACTGGCAAGAGAACCAGTACTTC. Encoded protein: CASSLPDWQENQYF.

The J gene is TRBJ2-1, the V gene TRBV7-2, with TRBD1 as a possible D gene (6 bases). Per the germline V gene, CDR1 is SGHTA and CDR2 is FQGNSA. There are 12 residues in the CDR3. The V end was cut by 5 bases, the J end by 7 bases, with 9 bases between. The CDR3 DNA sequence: TGTGCCAGCAGCGTACAGGGAAATGAGCAGTTCTTC. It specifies CASSVQGNEQFF.

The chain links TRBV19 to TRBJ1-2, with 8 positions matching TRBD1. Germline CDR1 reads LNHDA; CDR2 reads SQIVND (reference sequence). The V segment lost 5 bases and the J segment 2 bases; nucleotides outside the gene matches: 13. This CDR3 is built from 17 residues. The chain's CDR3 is CASSPFSGTGGNYGYTF. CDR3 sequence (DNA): TGTGCCAGTAGTCCCTTCTCCGGGACAGGTGGCAACTATGGCTACACCTTC.

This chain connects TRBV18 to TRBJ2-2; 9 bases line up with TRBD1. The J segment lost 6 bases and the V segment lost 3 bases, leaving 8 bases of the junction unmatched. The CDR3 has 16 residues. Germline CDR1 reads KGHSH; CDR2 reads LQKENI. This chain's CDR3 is CASSPGQGLIAGELFF. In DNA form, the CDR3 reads TGTGCCAGCTCACCGGGACAGGGATTGATCGCCGGGGAGCTGTTTTTT.

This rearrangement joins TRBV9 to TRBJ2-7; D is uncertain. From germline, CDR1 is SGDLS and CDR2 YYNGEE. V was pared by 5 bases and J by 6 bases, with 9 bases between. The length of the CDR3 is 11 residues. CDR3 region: CASRTKSEQYF. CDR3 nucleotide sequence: TGTGCCAGCAGGACAAAGAGCGAGCAGTACTTC.

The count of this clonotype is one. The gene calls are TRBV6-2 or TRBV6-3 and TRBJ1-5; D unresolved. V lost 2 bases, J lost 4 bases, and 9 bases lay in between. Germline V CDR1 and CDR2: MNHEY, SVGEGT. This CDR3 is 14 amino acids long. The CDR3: CASSYERANQPQHF. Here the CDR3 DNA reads TGTGCCAGCAGTTACGAGAGAGCAAATCAGCCCCAGCATTTT.

The CDR3 loop reads CASLGLGNEQFF. As DNA, the CDR3 is TGTGCCAGCCTGGGACTAGGCAATGAGCAGTTCTTC. The chain links TRBV11-2 to TRBJ2-1; TRBD2 matches at 8 bases. CDR1 SGHAT and CDR2 FQNNGV come from the germline V gene. V was pared by 8 bases and J by 6 bases, with 3 bases of the junction left unmatched. The CDR3 has 12 residues.

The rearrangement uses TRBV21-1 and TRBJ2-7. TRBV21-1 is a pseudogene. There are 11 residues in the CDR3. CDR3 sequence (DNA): TGTGCCAGCAGCAAAGCTCGCGAGCAGTACTTC. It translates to CASSKAREQYF.

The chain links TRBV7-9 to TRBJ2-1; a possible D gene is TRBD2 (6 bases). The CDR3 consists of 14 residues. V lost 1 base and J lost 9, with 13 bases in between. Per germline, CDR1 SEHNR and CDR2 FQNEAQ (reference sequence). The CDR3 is CASSLGPTGGEQFF. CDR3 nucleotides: TGTGCCAGCAGCTTAGGGCCCACCGGGGGTGAGCAGTTCTTC.

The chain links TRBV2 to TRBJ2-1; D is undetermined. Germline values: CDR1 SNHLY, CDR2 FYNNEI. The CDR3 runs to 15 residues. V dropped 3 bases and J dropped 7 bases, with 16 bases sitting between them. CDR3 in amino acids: CASSDPPTPGNEQFF. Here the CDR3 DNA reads TGTGCCAGCAGTGATCCCCCTACCCCCGGTAATGAGCAGTTCTTC.

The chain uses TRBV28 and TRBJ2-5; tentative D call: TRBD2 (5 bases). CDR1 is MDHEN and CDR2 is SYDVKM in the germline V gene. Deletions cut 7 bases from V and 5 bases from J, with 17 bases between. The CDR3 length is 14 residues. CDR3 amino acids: CASNREARGETQYF. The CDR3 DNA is TGTGCCAGCAATAGGGAAGCCCGCGGGGAGACCCAGTACTTC.

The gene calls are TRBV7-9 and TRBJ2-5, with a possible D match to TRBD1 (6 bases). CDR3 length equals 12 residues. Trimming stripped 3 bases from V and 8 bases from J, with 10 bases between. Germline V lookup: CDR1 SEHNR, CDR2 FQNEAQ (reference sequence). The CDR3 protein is CASSLGAATQYF. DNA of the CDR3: TGTGCCAGCAGCTTGGGGGCCGCAACCCAGTACTTC. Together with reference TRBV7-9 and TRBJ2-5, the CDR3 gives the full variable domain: DTGVSQNPRHKITKRGQNVTFRCDPISEHNRLYWYRQTLGQGPEFLTYFQNEAQLEKSRLLSDRFSAERPKGSFSTLEIQRTEQGDSAMYLCASSLGAATQYFGPGTRLLVL.

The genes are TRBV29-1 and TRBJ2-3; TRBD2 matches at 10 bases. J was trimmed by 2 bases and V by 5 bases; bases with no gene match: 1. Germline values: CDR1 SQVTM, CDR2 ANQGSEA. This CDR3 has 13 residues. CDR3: CSVLAGATDTQYF. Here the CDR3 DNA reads TGCAGCGTTCTAGCGGGAGCCACAGATACGCAGTATTTT.

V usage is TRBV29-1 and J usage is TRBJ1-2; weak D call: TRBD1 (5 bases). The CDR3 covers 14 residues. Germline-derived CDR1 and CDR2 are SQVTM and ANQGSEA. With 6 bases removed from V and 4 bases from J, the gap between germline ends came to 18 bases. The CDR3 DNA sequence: TGCAGCGTCCCGGGGGTCCTCGGGGCCTATGGCTACACCTTC. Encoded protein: CSVPGVLGAYGYTF. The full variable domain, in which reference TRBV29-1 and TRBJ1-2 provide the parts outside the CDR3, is SAVISQKPSRDICQRGTSLTIQCQVDSQVTMMFWYRQQPGQSLTLIATANQGSEATYESGFVIDKFPISRPNLTFSTLTVSNMSPEDSSIYLCSVPGVLGAYGYTFGSGTRLTVV.

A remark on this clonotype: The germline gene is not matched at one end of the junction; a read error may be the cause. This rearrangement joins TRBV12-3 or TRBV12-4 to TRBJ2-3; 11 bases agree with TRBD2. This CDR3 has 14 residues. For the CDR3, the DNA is TGTGCCAGCAGTGTAGCGGGAGGGCCAGATACGCAGTATTTT. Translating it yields CASSVAGGPDTQYF.

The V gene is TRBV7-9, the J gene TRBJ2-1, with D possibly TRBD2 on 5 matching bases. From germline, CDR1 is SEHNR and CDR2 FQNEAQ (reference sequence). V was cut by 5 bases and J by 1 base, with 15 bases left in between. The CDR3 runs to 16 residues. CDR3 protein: CASSPRTYRSYNEQFF. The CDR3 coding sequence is TGTGCCAGCAGCCCGAGGACTTATAGGTCCTACAATGAGCAGTTCTTC. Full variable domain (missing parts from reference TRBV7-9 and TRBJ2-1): DTGVSQNPRHKITKRGQNVTFRCDPISEHNRLYWYRQTLGQGPEFLTYFQNEAQLEKSRLLSDRFSAERPKGSFSTLEIQRTEQGDSAMYLCASSPRTYRSYNEQFFGPGTRLTVL.

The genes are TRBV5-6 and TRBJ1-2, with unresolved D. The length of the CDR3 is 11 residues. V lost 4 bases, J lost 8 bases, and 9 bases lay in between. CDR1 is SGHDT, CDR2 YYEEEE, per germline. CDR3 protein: CASSLGFGYTF. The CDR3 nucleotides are TGTGCCAGCAGCCTCGGGTTCGGCTACACCTTC.

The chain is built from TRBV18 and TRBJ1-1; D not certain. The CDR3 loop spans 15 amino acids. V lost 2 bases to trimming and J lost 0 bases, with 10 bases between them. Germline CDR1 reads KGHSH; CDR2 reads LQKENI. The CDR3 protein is CASSPFGQVNTEAFF. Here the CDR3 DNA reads TGTGCCAGCTCACCATTCGGCCAGGTGAACACTGAAGCTTTCTTT.

The CDR3 sequence is CAWSVRYRNNTEAFF. In DNA, the CDR3 is TGTGCCTGGAGTGTACGTTACAGAAATAACACTGAAGCTTTCTTT. The chain uses TRBV30 and TRBJ1-1; no firm D call. The CDR3 has 15 amino acids. Trimming took 0 bases from V and 2 from J, leaving 13 bases between them. Germline V gene sequence: CDR1 GTSNPN, CDR2 SVGIG (reference sequence).

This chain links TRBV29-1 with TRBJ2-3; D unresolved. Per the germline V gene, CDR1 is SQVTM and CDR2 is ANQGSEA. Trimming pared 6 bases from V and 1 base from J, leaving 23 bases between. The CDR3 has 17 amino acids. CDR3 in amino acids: CSVVNSPGLSRTDTQYF. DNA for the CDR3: TGCAGCGTAGTCAACTCGCCGGGTCTTAGTCGCACAGATACGCAGTATTTT.